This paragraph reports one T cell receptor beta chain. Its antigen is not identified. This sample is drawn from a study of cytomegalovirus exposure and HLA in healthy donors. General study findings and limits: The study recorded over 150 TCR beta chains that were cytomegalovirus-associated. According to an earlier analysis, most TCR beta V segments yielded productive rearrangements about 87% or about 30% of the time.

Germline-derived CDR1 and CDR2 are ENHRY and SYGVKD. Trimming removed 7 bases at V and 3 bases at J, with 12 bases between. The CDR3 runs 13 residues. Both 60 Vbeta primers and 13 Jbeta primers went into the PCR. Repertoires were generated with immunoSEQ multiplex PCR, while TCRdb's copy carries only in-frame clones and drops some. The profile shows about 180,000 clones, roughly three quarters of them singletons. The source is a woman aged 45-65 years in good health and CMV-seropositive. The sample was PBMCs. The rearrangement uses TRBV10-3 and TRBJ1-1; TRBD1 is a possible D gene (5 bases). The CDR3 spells CAIKGVIDTEAFF. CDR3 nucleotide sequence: TGTGCCATCAAAGGGGTTATTGACACTGAAGCTTTCTTT.